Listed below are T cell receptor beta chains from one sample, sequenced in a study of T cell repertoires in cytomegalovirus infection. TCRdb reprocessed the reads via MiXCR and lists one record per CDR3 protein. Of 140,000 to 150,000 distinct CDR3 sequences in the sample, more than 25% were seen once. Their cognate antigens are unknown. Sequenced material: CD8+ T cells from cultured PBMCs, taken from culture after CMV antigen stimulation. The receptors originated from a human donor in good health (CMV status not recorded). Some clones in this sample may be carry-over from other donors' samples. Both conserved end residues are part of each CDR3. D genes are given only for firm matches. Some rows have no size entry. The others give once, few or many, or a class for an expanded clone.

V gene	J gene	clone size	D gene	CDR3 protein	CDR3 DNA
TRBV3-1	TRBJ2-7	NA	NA	CASSQGAGYEQYF	TGTGCCAGCAGCCAAGGGGCAGGCTACGAGCAGTACTTC
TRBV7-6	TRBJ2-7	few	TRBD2	CASSLGGSQGDWTYEQYF	TGTGCCAGCAGCCTGGGGGGGTCCCAGGGCGATTGGACCTACGAGCAGTACTTC
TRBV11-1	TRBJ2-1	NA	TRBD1	CASSQDRGPYNEQFF	TGTGCCAGCAGCCAAGACAGGGGGCCTTACAATGAGCAGTTCTTC
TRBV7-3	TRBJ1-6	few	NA	CASSSGINSPLHF	TGTGCCAGCAGCTCAGGGATCAATTCACCCCTCCACTTT
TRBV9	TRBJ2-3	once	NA	CASSSRTGSSGDTQYF	TGTGCCAGCAGCTCTCGGACGGGCTCCTCGGGAGATACGCAGTATTTT
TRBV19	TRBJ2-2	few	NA	CASSLLLDTGELFF	TGTGCCAGTAGTCTCCTTCTAGACACCGGGGAGCTGTTTTTT
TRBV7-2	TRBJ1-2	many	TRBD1	CASSLDRDYYGYTF	TGTGCCAGCAGCCTGGACAGGGACTACTATGGCTACACCTTC
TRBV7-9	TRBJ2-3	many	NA	CASRPKSTDTQYF	TGTGCCAGCAGACCTAAAAGCACAGATACGCAGTATTTT
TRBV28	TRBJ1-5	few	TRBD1	CASSAGQGAGYGDQPQHF	TGTGCCAGCAGCGCCGGACAGGGGGCGGGTTACGGGGATCAGCCCCAGCATTTT
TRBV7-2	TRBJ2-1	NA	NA	CASSILAWGSYNEQFF	TGTGCCAGCAGTATATTAGCGTGGGGTTCCTACAATGAGCAGTTCTTC
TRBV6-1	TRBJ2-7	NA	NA	CASSEAYWKYF	TGTGCCAGCAGCGAAGCTTATTGGAAGTACTTC
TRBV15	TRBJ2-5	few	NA	CATSRDDQETQYF	TGTGCCACCAGCAGGGACGATCAAGAGACCCAGTACTTC
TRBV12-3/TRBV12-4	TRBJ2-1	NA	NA	CASSSGLPYNEQFF	TGTGCCAGCAGCTCGGGACTTCCCTACAATGAGCAGTTCTTC
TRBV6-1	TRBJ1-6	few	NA	CASSETAGDQPSPLHF	TGTGCCAGCAGTGAAACCGCCGGGGACCAGCCCTCACCCCTCCACTTT
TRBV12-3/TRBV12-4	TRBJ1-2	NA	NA	CASSLQGYSYGYTF	TGTGCCAGCAGTCTCCAGGGGTATAGCTATGGCTACACCTTC
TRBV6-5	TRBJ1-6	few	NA	CASTLRLQALSYNSPLHF	TGTGCCAGCACCTTACGGCTACAGGCCCTCTCCTATAATTCACCCCTCCACTTT
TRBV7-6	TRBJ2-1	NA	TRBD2	CASSLTSGRSYNEQFF	TGTGCCAGCAGCCTTACTAGCGGGCGATCCTACAATGAGCAGTTCTTC
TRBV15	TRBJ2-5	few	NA	CATSFSRGGQETQYF	TGTGCCACCAGCTTCTCCCGGGGCGGTCAAGAGACCCAGTACTTC
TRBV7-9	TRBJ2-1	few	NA	CASSLGAVNEQFF	TGTGCCAGCAGCTTAGGCGCGGTAAATGAGCAGTTCTTC
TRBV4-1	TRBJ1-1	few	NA	CASSQVWGNTEAFF	TGCGCCAGCAGCCAAGTTTGGGGGAACACTGAAGCTTTCTTT
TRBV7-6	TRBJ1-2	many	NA	CASSAGPRDFLHGYTF	TGTGCCAGCAGCGCTGGGCCCAGGGACTTCCTCCATGGCTACACCTTC
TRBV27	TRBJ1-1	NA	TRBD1	CASSLDRGAAEAFF	TGTGCCAGCAGCTTAGACAGGGGGGCGGCTGAAGCTTTCTTT
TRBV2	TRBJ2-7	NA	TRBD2	CASSEWVLAGSYEQYF	TGTGCCAGCAGTGAATGGGTACTAGCGGGGTCCTACGAGCAGTACTTC
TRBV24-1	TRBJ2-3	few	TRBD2	CATSETGTSGGSSTDTQYF	TGTGCCACCAGTGAGACCGGGACTAGCGGGGGCTCGAGCACAGATACGCAGTATTTT
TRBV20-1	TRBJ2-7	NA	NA	CSATTTAAYEQYF	TGCAGTGCCACGACTACCGCCGCCTACGAGCAGTACTTC
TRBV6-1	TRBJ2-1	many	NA	CASRDLGLATYNEQFF	TGTGCCAGCAGGGACTTGGGTCTAGCTACCTACAATGAGCAGTTCTTC
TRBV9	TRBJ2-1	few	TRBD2	CATASGGGEQFF	TGTGCCACCGCCTCGGGGGGGGGTGAGCAGTTCTTC
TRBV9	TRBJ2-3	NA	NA	CASSPPFGAGAKGDTQYF	TGTGCCAGCAGCCCTCCCTTTGGGGCGGGGGCAAAGGGAGATACGCAGTATTTT
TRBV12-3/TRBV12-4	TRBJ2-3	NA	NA	CASSLLQENTDTQYF	TGTGCCAGCAGTTTACTCCAAGAGAACACAGATACGCAGTATTTT
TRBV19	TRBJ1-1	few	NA	CASSMGRGTTEAFF	TGTGCCAGTAGTATGGGTCGAGGAACCACTGAAGCTTTCTTT
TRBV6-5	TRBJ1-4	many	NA	CASSYTRAGEKLFF	TGTGCCAGCAGTTACACGAGGGCGGGCGAAAAACTGTTTTTT
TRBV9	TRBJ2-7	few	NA	CASSVGKGPYEQYF	TGTGCCAGCAGCGTAGGGAAGGGTCCCTACGAGCAGTACTTC
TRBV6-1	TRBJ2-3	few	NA	CASSPTRDTQYF	TGTGCCAGCAGTCCCACTCGAGATACGCAGTATTTT
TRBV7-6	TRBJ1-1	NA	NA	CASSPGWDTEAFF	TGTGCCAGCAGCCCAGGGTGGGACACTGAAGCTTTCTTT
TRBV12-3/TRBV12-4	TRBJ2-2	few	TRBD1	CASSSWTGGTGELFF	TGTGCCAGCAGTTCCTGGACAGGGGGCACCGGGGAGCTGTTTTTT
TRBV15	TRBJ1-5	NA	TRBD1	CATSDATGKGHF	TGTGCCACCAGCGACGCGACAGGGAAAGGGCATTTT
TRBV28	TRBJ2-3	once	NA	CASSLSPTGDDTDTQYF	TGTGCCAGCAGTTTATCTCCCACCGGGGACGACACAGATACGCAGTATTTT
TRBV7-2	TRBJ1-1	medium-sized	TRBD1	CASRLQGAQDTEAFF	TGTGCCAGCAGGTTACAGGGGGCTCAGGACACTGAAGCTTTCTTT
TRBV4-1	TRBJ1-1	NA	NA	CASSLSPGRTEAFF	TGCGCCAGCAGCCTATCCCCAGGCCGGACTGAAGCTTTCTTT
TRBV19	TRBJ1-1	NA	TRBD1	CASSHRPGQGNTEAFF	TGTGCCAGTAGTCACCGCCCTGGACAGGGAAACACTGAAGCTTTCTTT
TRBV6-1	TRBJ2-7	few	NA	CASGSRGPIYEQYF	TGTGCCAGCGGATCTCGGGGGCCGATCTACGAGCAGTACTTC
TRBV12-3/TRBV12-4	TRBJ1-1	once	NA	CASSSPDTRGAEAFF	TGTGCCAGCAGCTCCCCTGACACTCGAGGCGCTGAAGCTTTCTTT
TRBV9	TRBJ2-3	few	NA	CASSEEGRSGDTQYF	TGTGCCAGCAGCGAGGAGGGACGGTCTGGGGATACGCAGTATTTT
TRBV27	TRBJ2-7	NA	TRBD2	CASRSPWEGDYEQYF	TGTGCCAGCAGATCTCCGTGGGAGGGCGACTACGAGCAGTACTTC
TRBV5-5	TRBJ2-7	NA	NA	CASSLVVIRTNSLEQYF	TGTGCCAGCAGCTTGGTTGTAATCCGGACTAACAGTCTCGAGCAGTACTTC
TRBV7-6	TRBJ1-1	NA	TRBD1	CASRKDRVGTEAFF	TGTGCCAGCAGAAAAGACAGGGTTGGCACTGAAGCTTTCTTT
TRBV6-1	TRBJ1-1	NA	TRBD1	CASREGTGGASTEAFF	TGTGCCAGCAGGGAGGGGACAGGGGGCGCAAGTACTGAAGCTTTCTTT
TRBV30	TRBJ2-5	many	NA	CAWSRVLGETQYF	TGTGCCTGGAGCAGGGTTTTAGGAGAGACCCAGTACTTC